This T cell receptor beta chain was identified in a study of OX40 agonist ivuxolimab in advanced cancers. Study at large: Three patients had partial responses: one hepatocellular carcinoma, two cutaneous melanoma. Findings of the study overall: Compared with others, partial responders at 0.1-3.0 mg/kg displayed clonal expansion among the lowest.

Sampled blood was obtained at baseline, cycle 4 day 1, and cycle 7 day 1. TCRdb keeps only in-frame clones here, not all; method: immunoSEQ multiplex PCR. The profile covers around 98,000 clones, with around nine tenths appearing a single time and approximately 0.54% taken by the ten largest. Turning to this clone: Antigen unknown.

The receptor comes from an adult with an advanced solid tumor such as melanoma, head and neck, liver or kidney cancer. Sequenced here: CD4+ or CD8+ T cells sorted from blood, sampled in a trial of the OX40 agonist ivuxolimab.

The CDR3 DNA follows: TGTGCCAGCAGCTTTGACAGGGCTGTCTATGGCTACACCTTC. This gives the protein CASSFDRAVYGYTF. The rearrangement uses TRBV7-8 and TRBJ1-2; 7 positions match TRBD1. This CDR3 contains 14 residues. Germline trimming cut 3 bases from V and 4 bases from J; bases unmatched to any gene: 5. The germline CDR1 and CDR2 sequences are SGHVS and FQNEAQ.